These T cell receptor beta chains were read from a single sample in a study of chemoradiotherapy in HPV16-positive cancers. Sequenced by immunoSEQ multiplex PCR; TCRdb stores in-frame clones only, minus some. Among roughly 2,400 clones listed, 80% to 90% were seen once. Sequencing was performed on tumor tissue, taken from a patient who underwent chemoradiotherapy. These receptors were obtained from a human donor with HPV-associated anogenital cancer. The CDR3 runs from the conserved cysteine through the conserved F or W. A D gene is named only where the DNA matches it firmly. Rows give clone size only sometimes, using once, few, many, or a class for an expanded clone.

D	V	size	J	DNA	CDR3
TRBD1	TRBV2	-	TRBJ1-4	TGTGCCAGCAGGACAGGGGGAGTTGAAAAACTGTTTTTT	CASRTGGVEKLFF
TRBD1	TRBV28	-	TRBJ1-2	TGTGCCAGCAGTCCGGTACAGGGGGCTATGAACTATGGCTACACCTTC	CASSPVQGAMNYGYTF
-	TRBV2	-	TRBJ2-7	TGTGCCAGCAGTGATGGTTGGCAGGGGGGCTACGAGCAGTACTTC	CASSDGWQGGYEQYF
-	TRBV30	-	TRBJ1-5	TGTGCCTGGAACACGGGGGGGAGTCTGAGAAGCAATCAGCCCCAGCATTTT	CAWNTGGSLRSNQPQHF
-	TRBV4-3	once	TRBJ2-5	TGCGCCAGCAGCCAAGGCTTGGTTGCAGAAAAGGGGTTGGAGACCCAGTACTTC	CASSQGLVAEKGLETQYF
-	TRBV6-5	once	TRBJ1-2	TGTGCCAGCACCCTATTACGATTACCTAGGTGGGGCTACACCTTC	CASTLLRLPRWGYTF
-	TRBV5-1	-	TRBJ1-1	TGCGCCAGCAGCGATCAGGGACTAATGAACACTGAAGCTTTCTTT	CASSDQGLMNTEAFF
TRBD1	TRBV5-1	-	TRBJ2-1	TGCGCCAGCAGCCCCCGGACAGGGCACATATACAATGAGCAGTTCTTC	CASSPRTGHIYNEQFF
TRBD2	TRBV28	-	TRBJ2-3	TGTGCCAGCAGTTTTCTTAGCGGGACAGATACGCAGTATTTT	CASSFLSGTDTQYF
-	TRBV6-1	-	TRBJ2-5	TGTGCCAGCAGGAATTGGACAGAAGAGACCCAGTACTTC	CASRNWTEETQYF
-	TRBV7-2	-	TRBJ1-6	TGTGCCAGCAGCGCCCGGGCCCGAAACTCAGCCCTCCACTTT	CASSARARNSALHF
-	TRBV4-3	-	TRBJ1-1	TGCGCCAGCAAAGAAGCTAGGACCATGAACACTGAAGCTTTCTTT	CASKEARTMNTEAFF
TRBD2	TRBV5-1	-	TRBJ2-1	TGCGCCAGCAGCTTGGAACTAGCGTCCTACAATGAGCAGTTCTTC	CASSLELASYNEQFF
TRBD1	TRBV7-8	-	TRBJ1-6	TGTGCCAGCACCAACAGGGGCAGCAGCTCCTATAATTCACCCCTCCACTTT	CASTNRGSSSYNSPLHF
-	TRBV19	-	TRBJ2-7	TGTGCCAGTAGTATTGGTCTCCGATACGAGCAGTACTTC	CASSIGLRYEQYF
TRBD2	TRBV4-2	-	TRBJ2-1	TGTGCCAGCAGCCAAGCTATCGGATCGAGTGGGGGGGACAATGAGCAGTTCTTC	CASSQAIGSSGGDNEQFF
-	TRBV19	-	TRBJ1-1	TGTGCCAGTACCATGGCGGGGAAAAACACTGAAGCTTTCTTT	CASTMAGKNTEAFF
TRBD2	TRBV28	-	TRBJ2-1	TGTGCCAGCAGTTTATGGAGCGGGGGGCGTTACAATGAGCAGTTCTTC	CASSLWSGGRYNEQFF
-	TRBV28	-	TRBJ1-6	TGTGCCAGCAGTTATGGGGGACGGCCCCTCCACTTT	CASSYGGRPLHF
-	TRBV9	-	TRBJ1-6	TGTGCCAGCAGCGTAGCGGATTGGGCTAAGGGGGAAAGGACACCCCTCCACTTT	CASSVADWAKGERTPLHF
TRBD1	TRBV19	-	TRBJ1-2	TGTGCCAGTAGTATAAGACAGGGGGCTAGTGGCTACACCTTC	CASSIRQGASGYTF
-	TRBV15	-	TRBJ1-5	TGTGCCACCAGCAGACTGAATCAGCCCCAGCATTTT	CATSRLNQPQHF
TRBD1	TRBV6-6	-	TRBJ1-5	TGTGCCAGCAGTTACCCCGGGACAGGGGTAGATCAGCCCCAGCATTTT	CASSYPGTGVDQPQHF
-	TRBV6-1	-	TRBJ2-3	TGTGCCAGCAGTGACCAGTTTATGTTGGCAGATACGCAGTATTTT	CASSDQFMLADTQYF
TRBD1	TRBV5-6	once	TRBJ1-6	TGTGCCAGCAGCTTGGGGACAGGGTCGGGTTCACCCCTCCACTTT	CASSLGTGSGSPLHF
-	TRBV19	-	TRBJ2-3	TGTGCCAGTAGTATGCCCCCCGGGGGCGGCACAGATACGCAGTATTTT	CASSMPPGGGTDTQYF